A selection of T cell receptor beta chains follows, all from one sample in a study of cytomegalovirus exposure and HLA in healthy donors. The assay was immunoSEQ multiplex PCR, and TCRdb's table has in-frame clones only and misses some. The data show about 140,000 clones, roughly 76% seen once. The sample taken for sequencing was PBMCs. The receptors shown here come from a middle-aged woman in good health and CMV-seronegative. Both conserved end residues are part of each CDR3. Fields, in order: CDR3 DNA, CDR3 protein, V gene, CDR3 length, J gene, clone size, D gene. A D gene is named only where the DNA matches it firmly. Clone size is given for some rows only: seen once, a few or many times, or a class if the clone is expanded.

CDR3 DNA: TGTGCCAGCAGCCTCCGGGGGGACAGGGGGGGTGGAACTGAAGCTTTCTTT
CDR3 protein: CASSLRGDRGGGTEAFF
V gene: TRBV13
CDR3 length: 17
J gene: TRBJ1-1
clone size: once
D gene: TRBD1

CDR3 DNA: TGTGCCAGCAGTGCCGGGACACAGAATCAGCCCCAGCATTTT
CDR3 protein: CASSAGTQNQPQHF
V gene: TRBV2
CDR3 length: 14
J gene: TRBJ1-5
clone size: -
D gene: -

CDR3 DNA: TGTGCCAGTAGTATAGGGCAGGTTGGCTCACCCCTCCACTTT
CDR3 protein: CASSIGQVGSPLHF
V gene: TRBV19
CDR3 length: 14
J gene: TRBJ1-6
clone size: once
D gene: -

CDR3 DNA: TGTGCCAGCAGCTTATATAGTCTCATCGACACTGAAGCTTTCTTT
CDR3 protein: CASSLYSLIDTEAFF
V gene: TRBV7-2
CDR3 length: 15
J gene: TRBJ1-1
clone size: once
D gene: -

CDR3 DNA: TGTGCCAGCAGCTTGGAGGGCGGGGGGAGGGACGAGCAGTACTTC
CDR3 protein: CASSLEGGGRDEQYF
V gene: TRBV5-6
CDR3 length: 15
J gene: TRBJ2-7
clone size: -
D gene: TRBD2

CDR3 DNA: TGTGCCAGCAGCTTACAGGGGAACTCACCCCTCCACTTT
CDR3 protein: CASSLQGNSPLHF
V gene: TRBV11-3
CDR3 length: 13
J gene: TRBJ1-6
clone size: -
D gene: -

CDR3 DNA: TGTGCCAGCAGACAAAACTACGAGCAGTACTTC
CDR3 protein: CASRQNYEQYF
V gene: TRBV6-5
CDR3 length: 11
J gene: TRBJ2-7
clone size: -
D gene: -

CDR3 DNA: TGTGCCAGCAGCCAATCTTCACCGGGACAGGGACAGTTCTTC
CDR3 protein: CASSQSSPGQGQFF
V gene: TRBV6-5
CDR3 length: 14
J gene: TRBJ2-1
clone size: once
D gene: TRBD1

CDR3 DNA: TGTGCCAGCAGTATTAGGACTAGCGGGGCCTACAATGAGCAGTTCTTC
CDR3 protein: CASSIRTSGAYNEQFF
V gene: TRBV27
CDR3 length: 16
J gene: TRBJ2-1
clone size: -
D gene: TRBD2

CDR3 DNA: TGTGCCAGCAGCTTAGGGGGGGTATCGGGGCAGTTCTTC
CDR3 protein: CASSLGGVSGQFF
V gene: TRBV7-2
CDR3 length: 13
J gene: TRBJ2-1
clone size: -
D gene: -

CDR3 DNA: TGTGCCAGCAGCGCCGGACTAGTGGGATATGAGCAGTTCTTC
CDR3 protein: CASSAGLVGYEQFF
V gene: TRBV9
CDR3 length: 14
J gene: TRBJ2-1
clone size: -
D gene: TRBD2

CDR3 DNA: TGTGCCAGCAGTCGTTTCATGGCAGGGGGCATGAATGAAAAACTGTTTTTT
CDR3 protein: CASSRFMAGGMNEKLFF
V gene: TRBV2
CDR3 length: 17
J gene: TRBJ1-4
clone size: -
D gene: TRBD1

CDR3 DNA: TGCGCCAGCAGCTTATCCTTTTTGTCACCCCTCCACTTT
CDR3 protein: CASSLSFLSPLHF
V gene: TRBV5-1
CDR3 length: 13
J gene: TRBJ1-6
clone size: -
D gene: -

CDR3 DNA: TGTGCCAGCAGTTTTACCTACAATGAGCAGTTCTTC
CDR3 protein: CASSFTYNEQFF
V gene: TRBV5-8
CDR3 length: 12
J gene: TRBJ2-1
clone size: -
D gene: -

CDR3 DNA: TGCGCCAGCAGCTTCAAAGCGCCCGAAAGCTCCTACAATGAGCAGTTCTTC
CDR3 protein: CASSFKAPESSYNEQFF
V gene: TRBV5-1
CDR3 length: 17
J gene: TRBJ2-1
clone size: few
D gene: -

CDR3 DNA: TGTGCCAGCACGAAAGACAGGGGGCGGGATGAGCAGTTCTTC
CDR3 protein: CASTKDRGRDEQFF
V gene: TRBV2
CDR3 length: 14
J gene: TRBJ2-1
clone size: -
D gene: TRBD1

CDR3 DNA: TGTGCCCCTAGTTTAGCTTATGGCTACACCTTC
CDR3 protein: CAPSLAYGYTF
V gene: TRBV10-3
CDR3 length: 11
J gene: TRBJ1-2
clone size: -
D gene: -

CDR3 DNA: TGTGCCAGCAGCTTAGGGGTCGTGGTGGGGGGGCAAGAGACCCAGTACTTC
CDR3 protein: CASSLGVVVGGQETQYF
V gene: TRBV7-2
CDR3 length: 17
J gene: TRBJ2-5
clone size: -
D gene: TRBD2

CDR3 DNA: TGTGCCAGCAGCCCCCAAGGACTGATACAAGAGACCCAGTACTTC
CDR3 protein: CASSPQGLIQETQYF
V gene: TRBV9
CDR3 length: 15
J gene: TRBJ2-5
clone size: -
D gene: -

CDR3 DNA: TGTGCCAGCAGACCCCGCCAGGGTTTCAATTCACCCCTCCACTTT
CDR3 protein: CASRPRQGFNSPLHF
V gene: TRBV27
CDR3 length: 15
J gene: TRBJ1-6
clone size: -
D gene: -

CDR3 DNA: TGTGCCAGCAGCTTCCTGACCCGACAGACTCTAAACACCGGGGAGCTGTTTTTT
CDR3 protein: CASSFLTRQTLNTGELFF
V gene: TRBV11-2
CDR3 length: 18
J gene: TRBJ2-2
clone size: -
D gene: -

CDR3 DNA: TGTGCCAGCAGCGTAGTATCTCATAAGGAGGGAGAGAACTATGGCTACACCTTC
CDR3 protein: CASSVVSHKEGENYGYTF
V gene: TRBV9
CDR3 length: 18
J gene: TRBJ1-2
clone size: -
D gene: -

CDR3 DNA: TGTGCCAGCAGGGTACAGGTCTCAGGAGGCTACACCTTC
CDR3 protein: CASRVQVSGGYTF
V gene: TRBV2
CDR3 length: 13
J gene: TRBJ1-2
clone size: few
D gene: -

CDR3 DNA: TGTGCCAGCAGTCCACCCCTCGGCGGGGGAAAAGAGACCCAGTACTTC
CDR3 protein: CASSPPLGGGKETQYF
V gene: TRBV6-6
CDR3 length: 16
J gene: TRBJ2-5
clone size: -
D gene: TRBD2

CDR3 DNA: TGTGCCAGCAGCCACTCGGCGGGGGGCGGGTCAGATACGCAGTATTTT
CDR3 protein: CASSHSAGGGSDTQYF
V gene: TRBV11-3
CDR3 length: 16
J gene: TRBJ2-3
clone size: -
D gene: TRBD2

CDR3 DNA: TGTGCCAGCAGCTCTCCGACAGGAAGCAATCAGCCCCAGCATTTT
CDR3 protein: CASSSPTGSNQPQHF
V gene: TRBV6-1
CDR3 length: 15
J gene: TRBJ1-5
clone size: -
D gene: -

CDR3 DNA: TGCGCCAGCAGCCAAGAAGAACTAGCGACCTACAATGAGCAGTTCTTC
CDR3 protein: CASSQEELATYNEQFF
V gene: TRBV4-1
CDR3 length: 16
J gene: TRBJ2-1
clone size: few
D gene: TRBD2

CDR3 DNA: TGTGCCAGCATGCAGGGCTGGGGAAACACCATATATTTT
CDR3 protein: CASMQGWGNTIYF
V gene: TRBV7-9
CDR3 length: 13
J gene: TRBJ1-3
clone size: -
D gene: -

CDR3 DNA: TGCGCCAGCACCCTAGGGGGTAACACCGGGGAGCTGTTTTTT
CDR3 protein: CASTLGGNTGELFF
V gene: TRBV5-1
CDR3 length: 14
J gene: TRBJ2-2
clone size: -
D gene: -

CDR3 DNA: TGCGCCAGCAGTCGGGGGTCCCAAGTATACAATGAGCAGTTCTTC
CDR3 protein: CASSRGSQVYNEQFF
V gene: TRBV5-1
CDR3 length: 15
J gene: TRBJ2-1
clone size: -
D gene: -

CDR3 DNA: TGTGCCAGCAGCATCACCCTCCGACAGGGGACTAACAATGAGCAGTTCTTC
CDR3 protein: CASSITLRQGTNNEQFF
V gene: TRBV5-5
CDR3 length: 17
J gene: TRBJ2-1
clone size: -
D gene: -

CDR3 DNA: TGTGCCAGCAGCTTAGCAGGGACTAGCGGTAACAATGAGCAGTTCTTC
CDR3 protein: CASSLAGTSGNNEQFF
V gene: TRBV13
CDR3 length: 16
J gene: TRBJ2-1
clone size: -
D gene: TRBD2

CDR3 DNA: TGTGCCAGCAGTTTTTGGACAGACAATGAAAAACTGTTTTTT
CDR3 protein: CASSFWTDNEKLFF
V gene: TRBV28
CDR3 length: 14
J gene: TRBJ1-4
clone size: -
D gene: -

CDR3 DNA: TGTGCCAGTAGTTTCCGAGAAACAGACACCGGGGAGCTGTTTTTT
CDR3 protein: CASSFRETDTGELFF
V gene: TRBV19
CDR3 length: 15
J gene: TRBJ2-2
clone size: -
D gene: -

CDR3 DNA: TGCGCCAGCCGATTGGCTCCCGGCAATCAGCCCCAGCATTTT
CDR3 protein: CASRLAPGNQPQHF
V gene: TRBV10-2
CDR3 length: 14
J gene: TRBJ1-5
clone size: -
D gene: -

CDR3 DNA: TGTGCCAGCAGCGCAGTCCCGGGACAGGGACAAGAGGAAAAACTGTTTTTT
CDR3 protein: CASSAVPGQGQEEKLFF
V gene: TRBV2
CDR3 length: 17
J gene: TRBJ1-4
clone size: -
D gene: TRBD1

CDR3 DNA: TGTGCCAGCAGCTTGGCCGCCGGGGGGGGGTCGGCGCAGTATTTT
CDR3 protein: CASSLAAGGGSAQYF
V gene: TRBV5-6
CDR3 length: 15
J gene: TRBJ2-3
clone size: -
D gene: TRBD2

CDR3 DNA: TGTGCCAGCAGTCCGAAGTTTTTAACAGGGGGCTACGAGCAGTACTTC
CDR3 protein: CASSPKFLTGGYEQYF
V gene: TRBV14
CDR3 length: 16
J gene: TRBJ2-7
clone size: -
D gene: TRBD1

CDR3 DNA: TGTGCCAGTAGTATAGGGCAGGGGATGCTTCAGCCCCAGCATTTT
CDR3 protein: CASSIGQGMLQPQHF
V gene: TRBV19
CDR3 length: 15
J gene: TRBJ1-5
clone size: -
D gene: -

CDR3 DNA: TGCAGCGGAAGGACAGGCGCCTACAATGAGCAGTTCTTC
CDR3 protein: CSGRTGAYNEQFF
V gene: TRBV29-1
CDR3 length: 13
J gene: TRBJ2-1
clone size: -
D gene: TRBD1

CDR3 DNA: TGTGCCAGCAGGTACAGCACCGAGCAGTACTTC
CDR3 protein: CASRYSTEQYF
V gene: TRBV2
CDR3 length: 11
J gene: TRBJ2-7
clone size: few
D gene: -

CDR3 DNA: TGTGCCAGCAGTCTGCTCGAAGGGGGTGGTGGCCACACCTTC
CDR3 protein: CASSLLEGGGGHTF
V gene: TRBV27
CDR3 length: 14
J gene: TRBJ1-2
clone size: -
D gene: -

CDR3 DNA: TGTGCCAGCATAACAACAAGCTCTGGAAACACCATATATTTT
CDR3 protein: CASITTSSGNTIYF
V gene: TRBV2
CDR3 length: 14
J gene: TRBJ1-3
clone size: -
D gene: -

CDR3 DNA: TGTGCCAGCAGCGTAGAAGCGGGGGACACAGATACGCAGTATTTT
CDR3 protein: CASSVEAGDTDTQYF
V gene: TRBV9
CDR3 length: 15
J gene: TRBJ2-3
clone size: once
D gene: TRBD2

CDR3 DNA: TGTGCCAGCTCATCCCGGACATTGAGCTCCTACGAGCAGTACTTC
CDR3 protein: CASSSRTLSSYEQYF
V gene: TRBV18
CDR3 length: 15
J gene: TRBJ2-7
clone size: -
D gene: -

CDR3 DNA: TGTGCCAGCAGCCCTAGCCCCTTGTCCGTCGGGGAATCCCTCCACTTT
CDR3 protein: CASSPSPLSVGESLHF
V gene: TRBV11-3
CDR3 length: 16
J gene: TRBJ1-6
clone size: -
D gene: -

CDR3 DNA: TGTGCCAGCAGAGCCGGGACATCTAACACTGAAGCTTTCTTT
CDR3 protein: CASRAGTSNTEAFF
V gene: TRBV27
CDR3 length: 14
J gene: TRBJ1-1
clone size: -
D gene: -

CDR3 DNA: TGTGCCAGCAGCTTGGGGACAGGGGACAATGAGCAGTTCTTC
CDR3 protein: CASSLGTGDNEQFF
V gene: TRBV5-5
CDR3 length: 14
J gene: TRBJ2-1
clone size: once
D gene: TRBD1

CDR3 DNA: TGTGCCAGCTCACCAGCAGGGTCGAACACTGAAGCTTTCTTT
CDR3 protein: CASSPAGSNTEAFF
V gene: TRBV18
CDR3 length: 14
J gene: TRBJ1-1
clone size: -
D gene: -